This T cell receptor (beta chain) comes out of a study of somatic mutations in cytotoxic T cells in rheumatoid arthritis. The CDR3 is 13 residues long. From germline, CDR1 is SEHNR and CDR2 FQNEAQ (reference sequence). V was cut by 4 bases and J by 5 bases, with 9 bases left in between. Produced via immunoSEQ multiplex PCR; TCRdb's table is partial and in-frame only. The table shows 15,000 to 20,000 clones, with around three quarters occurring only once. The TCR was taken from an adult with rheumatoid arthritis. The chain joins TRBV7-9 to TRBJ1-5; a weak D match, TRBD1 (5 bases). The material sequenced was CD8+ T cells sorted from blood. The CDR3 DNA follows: TGTGCCAGCAGCTCAGGGTCCCATCAGCCCCAGCATTTT. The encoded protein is CASSSGSHQPQHF.